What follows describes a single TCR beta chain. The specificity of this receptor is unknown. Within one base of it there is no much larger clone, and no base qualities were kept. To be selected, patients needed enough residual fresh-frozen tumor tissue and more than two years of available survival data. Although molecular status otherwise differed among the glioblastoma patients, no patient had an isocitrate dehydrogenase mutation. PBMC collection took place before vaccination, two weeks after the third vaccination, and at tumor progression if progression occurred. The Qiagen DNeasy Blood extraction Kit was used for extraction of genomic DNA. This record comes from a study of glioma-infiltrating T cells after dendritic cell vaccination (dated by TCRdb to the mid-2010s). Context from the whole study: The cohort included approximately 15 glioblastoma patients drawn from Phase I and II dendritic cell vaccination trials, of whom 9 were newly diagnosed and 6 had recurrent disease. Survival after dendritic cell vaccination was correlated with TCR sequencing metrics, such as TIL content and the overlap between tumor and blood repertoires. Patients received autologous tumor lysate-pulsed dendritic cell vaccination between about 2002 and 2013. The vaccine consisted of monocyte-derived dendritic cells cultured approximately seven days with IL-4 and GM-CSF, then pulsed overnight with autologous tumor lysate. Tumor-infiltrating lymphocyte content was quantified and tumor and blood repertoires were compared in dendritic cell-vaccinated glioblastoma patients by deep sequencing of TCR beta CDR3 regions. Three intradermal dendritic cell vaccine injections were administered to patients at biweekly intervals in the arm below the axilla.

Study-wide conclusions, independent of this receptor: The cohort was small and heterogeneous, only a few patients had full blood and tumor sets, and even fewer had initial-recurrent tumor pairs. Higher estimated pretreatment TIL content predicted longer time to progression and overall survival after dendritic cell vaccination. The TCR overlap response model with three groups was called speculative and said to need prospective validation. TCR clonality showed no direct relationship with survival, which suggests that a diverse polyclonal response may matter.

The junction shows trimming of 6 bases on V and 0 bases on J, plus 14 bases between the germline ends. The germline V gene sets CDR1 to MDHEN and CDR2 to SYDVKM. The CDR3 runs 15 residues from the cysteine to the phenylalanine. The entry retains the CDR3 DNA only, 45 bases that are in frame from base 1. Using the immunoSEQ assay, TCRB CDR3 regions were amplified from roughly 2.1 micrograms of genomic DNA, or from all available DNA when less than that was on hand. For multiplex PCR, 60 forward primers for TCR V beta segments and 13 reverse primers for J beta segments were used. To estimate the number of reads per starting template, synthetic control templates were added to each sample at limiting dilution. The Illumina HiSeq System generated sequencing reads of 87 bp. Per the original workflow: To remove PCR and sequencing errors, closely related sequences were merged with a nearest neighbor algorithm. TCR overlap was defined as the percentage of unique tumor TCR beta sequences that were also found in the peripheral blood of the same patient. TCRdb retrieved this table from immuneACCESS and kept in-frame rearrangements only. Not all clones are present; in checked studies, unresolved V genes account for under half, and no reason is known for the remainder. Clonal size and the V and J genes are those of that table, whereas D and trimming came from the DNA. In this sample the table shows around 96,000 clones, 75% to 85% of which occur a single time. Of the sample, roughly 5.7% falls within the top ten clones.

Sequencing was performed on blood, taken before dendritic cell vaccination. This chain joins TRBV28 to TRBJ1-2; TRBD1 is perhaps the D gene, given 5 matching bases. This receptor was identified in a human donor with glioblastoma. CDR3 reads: CASRMIDRANYGYTF. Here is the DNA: TGTGCCAGCAGGATGATCGACAGAGCTAACTATGGCTACACCTTC.